The 13 T cell receptor beta chains below come from one sample, sequenced in a study of blood T cell repertoires in COVID-19. Clones were read by immunoSEQ multiplex PCR, and TCRdb kept only the in-frame ones, dropping some. The sample holds roughly 140,000 clones, 75% to 85% seen once. The sequencing input was peripheral blood. These receptors were collected from a human donor with acute or convalescent COVID-19. The donor label of this sample is uncertain.

V is TRBV5-8 and J is TRBJ2-4; D call uncertain. The CDR3 covers 11 residues. Germline V gene data show CDR1 as SGHTS and CDR2 as YDEGEE. The V end lost 3 bases, the J end lost 7 bases, and 5 bases lay between the germline ends. In nucleotides, the CDR3 is TGTGCCAGCAGCTCCCGGAACATTCAGTACTTC. Translation gives CASSSRNIQYF. The variable domain in full, completed from reference TRBV5-8 and TRBJ2-4, reads EAGVTQSPTHLIKTRGQQATLRCSPISGHTSVYWYQQALGLGLQFLLWYDEGEERNRGNFPPRFSGRQFPNYSSELNVNALELEDSALYLCASSSRNIQYFGAGTRLSVL.

The chain is built from TRBV7-6 and TRBJ2-7; the match to TRBD2 covers 8 bases. Germline assignment: CDR1 SGHVS and CDR2 FNYEAQ. The CDR3 sequence is 15 residues long. Trimming took 4 bases from V and 8 from J; bases not matched to a gene: 13. The CDR3 spells CASSSSGAGGGKQYF. The CDR3 DNA sequence: TGTGCCAGCAGCTCCTCAGGGGCGGGGGGAGGAAAGCAGTACTTC.

This rearrangement joins TRBV6-1 to TRBJ1-3, with D maybe TRBD1 (6 bases). Trimming removed 4 bases at V and 0 bases at J, with 16 bases between. Germline CDR1 is MNHNS and CDR2 is SASEGT. CDR3 size: 17 residues. The CDR3 region is CASSARGTRSSGNTIYF. The CDR3 DNA is TGTGCCAGCAGTGCGAGGGGGACACGAAGCTCTGGAAACACCATATATTTT.

This clone was counted a few times. J is TRBJ1-2 and V is TRBV15; perhaps TRBD1 as D (5 bases). Germline CDR1 is LNHNV and CDR2 is YYDKDF (reference sequence). The CDR3 has 17 residues. Trimming shortened V by 6 bases and J by 3 bases, and 23 bases separated the two germline ends. CDR3 loop: CATSPFRETRVHYGYTF. DNA of the CDR3: TGTGCCACCAGTCCTTTCAGGGAAACCCGGGTCCACTATGGCTACACCTTC.

The rearrangement links TRBV20-1 to TRBJ1-3; D is undetermined. V was cut by 3 bases and J by 4 bases, with 10 bases left in between. The germline V gene has CDR1 DFQATT and CDR2 SNEGSKA (reference sequence). The CDR3 totals 13 residues. The CDR3 loop is CSASPGNGNTIYF. The CDR3 coding sequence is TGCAGTGCTAGTCCGGGAAACGGAAACACCATATATTTT.

The chain employs TRBV6-1 and TRBJ2-7; 7 positions agree with TRBD1. The CDR3 consists of 15 residues. CDR1 and CDR2 from the germline V gene are MNHNS and SASEGT. J lost 2 bases, V lost 1 base, and 5 bases had no gene match. In nucleotides, the CDR3 is TGTGCCAGCAGTGAAGGTGCAGGGGGACCCTACGAGCAGTACTTC. It is translated as CASSEGAGGPYEQYF.

This sequence joins TRBV3-1 (or the pseudogene TRBV3-2) and TRBJ1-1; D uncertain. V lost 4 bases to trimming and J lost 4 bases, with 7 bases between them. There are 12 residues in the CDR3. Germline V gene lookup returns CDR1 LGHDT and CDR2 YNNKEL (reference sequence). Written as DNA, the CDR3 is TGTGCCAGCAGCCCTACGGGCACTGAAGCTTTCTTT. Translating it yields CASSPTGTEAFF.

The chain joins TRBV6-2 or TRBV6-3 to TRBJ1-1, with TRBD1 matching over 9 bases. Unmatched junction bases numbered 8, after V lost 0 bases and J lost 0 bases. Germline-derived CDR1 and CDR2 are MNHEY and SVGEGT. The length of the CDR3 is 18 residues. The chain's CDR3 is CASSYSLRGTGLNTEAFF. The CDR3 DNA follows: TGTGCCAGCAGTTACTCCCTCCGCGGGACAGGGCTGAACACTGAAGCTTTCTTT.

This rearrangement joins TRBV4-1 to TRBJ1-2; D ambiguous. In germline, CDR1 is MGHRA, CDR2 YSYEKL. The CDR3 consists of 15 residues. The ends were cut back, 0 bases at V and 8 bases at J, with 16 bases in the middle. The CDR3 DNA reads TGCGCCAGCAGCCAAGAACAGAGGGAATGGAGCGGCTACACCTTC. This sequence encodes CASSQEQREWSGYTF.

This chain's CDR3 is CAWSRGYLSQPQHF. Here the CDR3 DNA reads TGTGCCTGGTCGAGAGGGTATTTGAGTCAGCCCCAGCATTTT. The V and J genes are TRBV30 and TRBJ1-5; D call uncertain. CDR1 is GTSNPN and CDR2 is SVGIG in the germline V gene (reference sequence). The CDR3 has 14 amino acids. V shed 5 bases and J shed 6 bases, with 17 bases lying between them.

The V and J genes are TRBV2 and TRBJ2-1; 7 bases match TRBD2. The trim removed 4 bases at V and 0 bases at J, leaving 3 bases unmatched. The CDR3 is 15 residues long. Germline CDR1 SNHLY, CDR2 FYNNEI. The CDR3 nucleotides read TGTGCCAGCAGTGGGTGGGGGGGCTCCTACAATGAGCAGTTCTTC. It is translated as CASSGWGGSYNEQFF.

This rearrangement joins TRBV4-1 to TRBJ2-2; a possible D gene is TRBD2 (6 bases). V shed 0 bases and J shed 1 base, with 12 bases lying between them. Germline-derived CDR1 and CDR2 are MGHRA and YSYEKL. The CDR3 length is 17 residues. In DNA, the CDR3 is TGCGCCAGCAGCCAAGAGGAGGGTATTAGGAACACCGGGGAGCTGTTTTTT. Translating it yields CASSQEEGIRNTGELFF.

The chain has TRBV7-9 and TRBJ1-5, with a weak D call TRBD1 (5 bases). Germline loops: CDR1 SEHNR, CDR2 FQNEAQ (reference sequence). V was clipped by 2 bases and J by 3 bases, with 8 bases between them. The CDR3 totals 14 residues. The chain's CDR3 is CASSLQGNNQPQHF. CDR3 DNA sequence: TGTGCCAGCAGCTTACAGGGAAACAATCAGCCCCAGCATTTT.